The clone carrying this T cell receptor beta chain was observed a single time. The data are from a study of T cell changes during pregnancy in multiple sclerosis. Germline V gene sequence: CDR1 SGDLS, CDR2 YYNGEE. V shed 7 bases, J shed 5 bases, and the junction held 11 bases outside the gene matches. The CDR3 loop spans 15 amino acids. Method: immunoSEQ multiplex PCR; TCRdb's copy keeps in-frame clones and lacks some. The sample has 35,000 to 45,000 clones, around nine tenths seen once. The source is a female donor in good health, enrolled as a control in a pregnancy study. Sequenced here: peripheral blood, sampled in the third trimester of pregnancy. The genes are TRBV9 and TRBJ2-5, with 10 positions matching TRBD2. CDR3 loop: CASSTSGVPRETQYF. For the CDR3, the DNA is TGTGCCAGCTCTACTAGCGGGGTCCCCCGGGAGACCCAGTACTTC.